A single sample gave rise to the 32 T cell receptor beta chains below, sequenced in a study of blood T cell repertoires in COVID-19. Repertoires were generated with immunoSEQ multiplex PCR, while TCRdb's copy carries only in-frame clones and drops some. The repertoire includes about 140,000 clones, 80% of them detected once, and approximately 3.5% sits in the top ten. Specimen: peripheral blood. Source of these receptors: a man in his sixties or seventies who had recovered from COVID-19.

This chain uses TRBV11-3 with TRBJ1-4; D uncertain. The germline CDR1 and CDR2 sequences are SGHNT and YENEEA. V gave up 1 base and J gave up 5 bases, with 11 bases separating them. This CDR3 contains 15 residues. The CDR3 DNA reads as TGTGCCAGCAGCTTAGGTCACGGTGAAAATGAAAAACTGTTTTTT. This gives the protein CASSLGHGENEKLFF.

The sample holds many counts of this clone. The CDR3 spells CASSPTGLTYEQYF. DNA for the CDR3: TGTGCCAGCAGCCCCACGGGACTGACCTACGAGCAGTACTTC. This chain links TRBV3-1 (or the pseudogene TRBV3-2) with TRBJ2-7; tentatively, D is TRBD2 (6 bases). The CDR3 is 14 residues long. V was clipped by 4 bases and J by 2 bases, with 12 bases between them. Germline assignment: CDR1 LGHDT and CDR2 YNNKEL (reference sequence).

This clone was recorded only once. The chain has TRBV19 and TRBJ2-2; 10 positions agree with TRBD2. In germline, CDR1 is LNHDA, CDR2 SQIVND (reference sequence). This CDR3 contains 14 residues. The J segment lost 6 bases and the V segment lost 2 bases, leaving 0 bases of the junction unmatched. CDR3 DNA sequence: TGTGCCAGTAGTATACTAGCGGGAGCCGGGGAGCTGTTTTTT. This encodes CASSILAGAGELFF.

The chain recombines TRBV5-6 with TRBJ2-1; tentatively, D is TRBD2 (6 bases). The CDR3 has 14 amino acids. Germline V gene sequence: CDR1 SGHDT, CDR2 YYEEEE. V lost 0 bases and J lost 8, with 12 bases in between. The DNA for the CDR3 is TGTGCCAGCAGCTTGGCCCTAGCGATCTATGAGCAGTTCTTC. Protein: CASSLALAIYEQFF.

The CDR3 sequence: CASSEGTGFLKPQHF. The CDR3 DNA follows: TGTGCCAGCAGTGAAGGGACAGGGTTTTTAAAACCCCAGCATTTT. The chain links TRBV2 to TRBJ1-5, with 8 bases that match TRBD1. Trimming took 1 base from V and 10 from J; bases not matched to a gene: 9. Germline CDR1 SNHLY, CDR2 FYNNEI. The CDR3 runs to 15 residues.

The rearrangement joins TRBV30 to TRBJ1-2; TRBD1 aligns across 10 bases. The CDR3 has 13 residues. From germline, CDR1 is GTSNPN and CDR2 SVGIG (reference sequence). Trimming removed 5 bases from V and 8 bases from J; junction bases left unmatched: 8. The CDR3 sequence is CAWEDRGRRGYTF. The CDR3, as DNA: TGTGCCTGGGAAGACAGGGGGCGGAGGGGCTACACCTTC.

This rearrangement joins TRBV14 to TRBJ2-1; 14 nucleotides agree with TRBD2. The CDR3 totals 16 residues. J gave up 9 bases and V 0 bases, and 4 bases lay outside the gene matches. The germline V gene encodes CDR1 SGHDN and CDR2 FVKESK. CDR3 sequence reads: CASSQERLAGGVEQFF. The CDR3 coding sequence is TGTGCCAGCAGCCAAGAAAGACTAGCGGGAGGGGTTGAGCAGTTCTTC.

This chain connects TRBV2 to TRBJ1-5; D gene uncertain. This CDR3 spans 13 amino acids. From germline, CDR1 is SNHLY and CDR2 FYNNEI. V lost 7 bases and J lost 1, with 8 bases in between. The CDR3 region is CASTEESNQPQHF. The CDR3 bases are TGTGCCAGCACCGAGGAGAGCAATCAGCCCCAGCATTTT.

The gene calls are TRBV9 and TRBJ1-1; 9 nucleotides line up with TRBD1. There are 15 residues in the CDR3. After removal of 1 base from V and 6 bases from J, the junction contained 7 bases not matched to a gene. The germline gives CDR1 SGDLS, CDR2 YYNGEE. CDR3 amino acids: CASSVSGQGRSEAFF. The CDR3, as DNA: TGTGCCAGCAGCGTAAGTGGACAGGGGCGATCTGAAGCTTTCTTT.

In this sample, this clone turned up once. This chain joins TRBV5-6 and TRBJ1-1; 7 nucleotides match TRBD1. The CDR3 is made up of 11 amino acids. From germline, CDR1 is SGHDT and CDR2 YYEEEE. V gave up 0 bases and J gave up 10 bases; unmatched junction bases: 0. The CDR3 DNA follows: TGTGCCAGCAGCTTGGGACAGGGAGCTTTCTTT. It specifies CASSLGQGAFF.

The chain is built from TRBV25-1 and TRBJ2-3, with 7 bases identical to TRBD1. Germline V gives CDR1 MGHDK, CDR2 SYGVNS. Trimming at V came to 6 bases and at J to 2 bases, leaving 5 bases not matched to a gene. The CDR3 length is 14 residues. The CDR3 coding sequence is TGTGCCAGCAGGGCGACAGGGCCCACAGATACGCAGTATTTT. The encoded protein is CASRATGPTDTQYF.

The genes are TRBV18 and TRBJ2-3; possibly TRBD2 for D (6 bases). The ends were cut back, 2 bases at V and 4 bases at J, with 7 bases in the middle. This CDR3 comprises 13 residues. The germline gives CDR1 KGHSH, CDR2 LQKENI. The CDR3 DNA reads TGTGCCAGCTCACCAGGGACTTCAGATACGCAGTATTTT. Residues: CASSPGTSDTQYF.

Here the CDR3 reads CASSLRGQPREQYF. CDR3 sequence (DNA): TGTGCCAGCAGTTTACGGGGACAGCCTAGAGAGCAGTACTTC. The V call is TRBV27, the J call TRBJ2-7, with 7 nucleotides matching TRBD1. The germline V gene has CDR1 MNHEY and CDR2 SMNVEV (reference sequence). This CDR3 contains 14 residues. With V trimmed by 2 bases and J by 7 bases, 8 bases remained unmatched.

The chain employs TRBV11-2 and TRBJ2-3; weak D call: TRBD2 (6 bases). V dropped 1 base and J dropped 11 bases, with 13 bases sitting between them. In germline, CDR1 is SGHAT, CDR2 FQNNGV. This CDR3 is built from 13 residues. CDR3 DNA sequence: TGTGCCAGCAGCTTAGTCTGGACCGGGGGGCAGTATTTT. Translation gives CASSLVWTGGQYF.

This chain uses TRBV4-2 with TRBJ2-7; TRBD1 matches 7 bases. This CDR3 comprises 16 residues. CDR1 is LGHNA and CDR2 is YNFKEQ in the germline V gene. Unmatched junction bases numbered 11, after V lost 0 bases and J lost 6 bases. As DNA, the CDR3 is TGTGCCAGCAGCCAAGAAGGTACAGGGGTTTTCCGCGAGCAGTACTTC. It yields the protein CASSQEGTGVFREQYF.

The chain couples TRBV19 to TRBJ1-5; D unresolved. This CDR3 is built from 15 residues. Trimming removed 8 bases at V and 7 bases at J, with 21 bases between. In germline, CDR1 is LNHDA, CDR2 SQIVND (reference sequence). The CDR3 coding sequence is TGTGCCAGTGACCAAGACCCTATGGGCCCACAGCCCCAGCATTTT. Translated, it gives CASDQDPMGPQPQHF.

The chain is built from TRBV5-1 and TRBJ2-7, with 7 bases that match TRBD1. The germline CDR1 and CDR2 sequences are SGHRS and YFSETQ. The CDR3 sequence is 15 residues long. V lost 0 bases to trimming and J lost 3 bases; unmatched junction nucleotides: 6. CDR3 DNA: TGCGCCAGCAGCTTGGCGGCAGGGGGTTACTACGAGCAGTACTTC. Translated: CASSLAAGGYYEQYF.

The J gene is TRBJ2-5, the V gene TRBV13; no reliable D call. Germline CDR1 reads PRHDT; CDR2 reads FYEKMQ (reference sequence). The ends were cut back, 0 bases at V and 5 bases at J, with 10 bases in the middle. The CDR3 sequence is 14 residues long. The CDR3 loop reads CASSLGHYLETQYF. As DNA, the CDR3 is TGTGCCAGCAGCTTAGGCCACTACCTGGAGACCCAGTACTTC. The variable domain in full, with the rest retrieved from reference TRBV13 and TRBJ2-5, is AAGVIQSPRHLIKEKRETATLKCYPIPRHDTVYWYQQGPGQDPQFLISFYEKMQSDKGSIPDRFSAQQFSDYHSELNMSSLELGDSALYFCASSLGHYLETQYFGPGTRLLVL.

There are a few counts of this clone. This rearrangement joins TRBV23-1 to TRBJ2-2, with D possibly TRBD1 on 5 matching bases. TRBV23-1 is an ORF; its function is uncertain. The V end lost 9 bases, the J end lost 0 bases, and 14 bases lay between the germline ends. This CDR3 has 15 amino acids. The CDR3 DNA reads TGCGCCAGTCCTAGACAGTCCGCGAACACCGGGGAGCTGTTTTTT. Encoded protein: CASPRQSANTGELFF.

The chain couples TRBV18 to TRBJ2-1; D is uncertain. This CDR3 has 13 residues. The ends were cut back, 6 bases at V and 0 bases at J, with 6 bases in the middle. Germline-derived CDR1 and CDR2 are KGHSH and LQKENI. Here the CDR3 DNA reads TGTGCCAGCTCCTTGAGCTCCTACAATGAGCAGTTCTTC. Translated, it gives CASSLSSYNEQFF.

The chain combines TRBV6-5 with TRBJ1-2, with D perhaps matching TRBD1 (6 bases). Germline V gives CDR1 MNHEY, CDR2 SVGAGI. V lost 5 bases to trimming and J lost 7 bases, with 17 bases between them. The CDR3 extends over 14 amino acids. CDR3 nucleotide sequence: TGTGCCAGCAGTAATTATGACAGGTTTGGTGGCTACACCTTC. Residues: CASSNYDRFGGYTF.

This clone was found a few times. The chain has TRBV25-1 and TRBJ1-2; D perhaps matches TRBD1 (6 bases). Germline-derived CDR1 and CDR2 are MGHDK and SYGVNS. There are 13 residues in the CDR3. The V gene lost 3 bases and the J gene lost 3 bases, with 8 bases spanning the gap. CDR3 residues: CASSESGDYGYTF. The CDR3 nucleotides are TGTGCCAGCAGTGAGTCAGGGGACTATGGCTACACCTTC.

This clone was seen only a few times. In DNA form, the CDR3 reads TGTGCCAGCAGCTCGGGAGAGCGACAGTCGGTCCCCGGGGAGCTGTTTTTT. Its protein product is CASSSGERQSVPGELFF. V and J are TRBV11-3 and TRBJ2-2; weak D call: TRBD2 (6 bases). The CDR3 totals 17 residues. Germline V gene sequence: CDR1 SGHNT, CDR2 YENEEA. V was trimmed by 4 bases and J by 6 bases, leaving 21 bases between them.

The V call is TRBV4-3, the J call TRBJ2-6, with 10 bases lining up with TRBD1. V trimming: 0 bases; J trimming: 0 bases; junction bases outside the gene matches: 5. The germline gives CDR1 LGHNA, CDR2 YSLEER. This CDR3 is 19 amino acids long. The DNA of the CDR3 is TGCGCCAGCAGCCAAGATCGGGGACAGGGGCGCTCTGGGGCCAACGTCCTGACTTTC. Translation gives CASSQDRGQGRSGANVLTF.

This chain connects TRBV25-1 to TRBJ2-7, with 7 bases fitting TRBD2. The germline V gene has CDR1 MGHDK and CDR2 SYGVNS. The V segment lost 3 bases and the J segment 0 bases; nucleotides outside the gene matches: 2. There are 14 residues in the CDR3. CDR3 sequence (DNA): TGTGCCAGCAGTGACCCGGGGGGCTCCTACGAGCAGTACTTC. Amino acid sequence: CASSDPGGSYEQYF.

This clone was observed at least ten times. The chain links TRBV21-1 to TRBJ2-7; the table's D call, TRBD2, was not checked against the DNA. TRBV21-1 is recorded as a pseudogene. The CDR3 is made up of 16 amino acids. DNA for the CDR3: TGTGCCAGCAGCAAACCCCTAGCGGGAGTTTCCTACGAGCAGTACTTC. Translating gives CASSKPLAGVSYEQYF.

The J gene is TRBJ1-5, the V gene TRBV19, with D perhaps matching TRBD1 (6 bases). Trimming took off 6 bases at V and 0 bases at J, with 12 bases between the two ends. This CDR3 region has 15 residues. Germline assignment: CDR1 LNHDA and CDR2 SQIVND (reference sequence). The chain's CDR3 is CASSDGQYSNQPQHF. The CDR3 nucleotides read TGTGCCAGTAGCGATGGACAGTATAGCAATCAGCCCCAGCATTTT.

The V and J genes are TRBV13 and TRBJ2-7; D is possibly TRBD2 (6 bases). This CDR3 spans 14 amino acids. From germline, CDR1 is PRHDT and CDR2 FYEKMQ (reference sequence). V shed 5 bases and J shed 8 bases, with 19 bases lying between them. In DNA form, the CDR3 reads TGTGCCAGCAGCCGCCGGGACGGACTACGGAAGCAGTACTTC. Amino acid sequence: CASSRRDGLRKQYF.

This chain uses TRBV7-2 with TRBJ1-2; D remains unclear. Germline V CDR1 and CDR2: SGHTA, FQGNSA. V lost 1 base to trimming and J lost 7 bases, with 13 bases between them. This CDR3 region has 14 residues. The CDR3 bases are TGTGCCAGCAGCTTAGACGCGGGGTCTGGTGGCTACACCTTC. Translated, it gives CASSLDAGSGGYTF.

The chain employs TRBV2 and TRBJ1-3, with TRBD1 matching over 7 bases. The V gene's germline CDR1 is SNHLY and CDR2 FYNNEI. This CDR3 comprises 14 residues. V lost 6 bases, J lost 6 bases, and 8 bases stayed unmatched. In DNA form, the CDR3 reads TGTGCCAGCAGACGACAGGGTGATTTAAACACCATATATTTT. This gives the protein CASRRQGDLNTIYF.

The chain links TRBV27 to TRBJ2-7; D unresolved. With 0 bases removed from V and 0 bases from J, the gap between germline ends came to 9 bases. Looked up from germline, CDR1 is MNHEY and CDR2 is SMNVEV (reference sequence). This CDR3 has 15 amino acids. The CDR3 protein is CASSLSLELSYEQYF. The CDR3 region has the DNA TGTGCCAGCAGTTTATCCCTAGAACTCTCCTACGAGCAGTACTTC.

This CDR3 reads CASSRQGIGGYTF. In DNA, the CDR3 is TGTGCCAGCAGTCGACAGGGAATCGGCGGCTACACCTTC. The chain joins TRBV12-3 or TRBV12-4 to TRBJ1-2; 7 positions agree with TRBD1. After removal of 5 bases from V and 8 bases from J, the junction contained 8 bases not matched to a gene. The CDR3 consists of 13 residues.